This T cell receptor (beta chain) was recorded in a study of cytomegalovirus exposure and HLA in healthy donors. For the study at large: Unique TCRs numbering around 80 million, obtained from HLA-typed donors, made up an early data release.

PCR amplification relied on 60 Vbeta primers (plus 13 Jbeta primers). Sequencing was performed with immunoSEQ multiplex PCR; in TCRdb, only in-frame clones are kept and a portion is missing. This sample has 150,000 or so clones, with around 73% found just once. Study-level points and caveats: Confirmation in vitro established that a few CMV-associated chains were specific for CMV antigens.

Points on this clone: What it binds is unknown.

V lost 7 bases and J lost 2, with 15 bases in between. The germline gives CDR1 SGHTA, CDR2 FQGNSA. The CDR3 contains 14 residues. The rearrangement joins TRBV7-2 to TRBJ2-7, with D maybe TRBD1 (5 bases). The receptor comes from a woman aged 18-29 years in good health and CMV-seronegative. Source material: PBMCs. The CDR3 bases are TGTGCCAGCACCAAGGACACGGCGACCTACGAGCAGTACTTC. It yields the protein CASTKDTATYEQYF.